The next 2 T cell receptor beta chains were all read from a single sample in a study of blood T cells in healthy people across ages. Sample-barcoded 5' priming and a J-beta primer mix drove a second PCR of about 7 to 12 cycles. TCRdb independently ran MiXCR on the 5' RACE reads; one entry per CDR3 protein. Of about 1.4 million distinct CDR3 sequences listed, approximately 59% are singletons. Sequenced input: blood. These receptors were taken from a man between 18 and 35 years old in good health.

V usage is TRBV5-1 and J usage is TRBJ2-3; D might be TRBD2 (5 bases). The CDR3 is 15 residues long. CDR1 is SGHRS, CDR2 YFSETQ, per germline. V was shortened by 0 bases and J by 5 bases, with 13 bases between the two germline ends. This CDR3 reads CASSLVGLAGDTQYF. The CDR3 coding sequence is TGCGCCAGCAGCTTGGTCGGTCTAGCCGGAGATACGCAGTATTTT.

This clonotype was observed a single time. One end of the junction varies from germline; a read error may be responsible. The V gene is TRBV7-2, the J gene TRBJ1-2, with TRBD1 matching 7 bases. Germline V gene data show CDR1 as SGHTA and CDR2 as FQGNSA. The CDR3 totals 13 residues. CDR3 DNA sequence: TGTGCCAGCAGCTCACAGGGGTCCTATGACTACACCTTC. This sequence encodes CASSSQGSYDYTF. Supplemented by reference TRBV7-2 and TRBJ1-2, the full variable domain reads GAGVSQSPSNKVTEKGKDVELRCDPISGHTALYWYRQSLGQGLEFLIYFQGNSAPDKSGLPSDRFSAERTGGSVSTLTIQRTQQEDSAVYLCASSSQGSYDYTFGSGTRLTVV.